This section outlines one T cell receptor (beta chain) sequence together with its context. Its binding antigen is unknown. Base qualities were left out, and no much larger clone turns up one base away. The data were obtained in a study of post-analysis software for immune sequencing data (dated by TCRdb to the mid-2010s). Broadly, across the study: Relapsing-remitting, secondary progressive and progressive-relapsing multiple sclerosis were recorded as disease courses, and subtype annotation was lacking for some patients. Patient repertoires were compared against 11 to 12 previously published healthy control repertoires from donors aged 6 to 25 years. A subset of samples was prepared in parallel using single-end sample barcoding, then pooled and co-amplified after Illumina adapter ligation. Broad study findings and their caveats: Significantly higher frequencies in patients than in controls were found for about five TRBV segments, including TRBV5-6, TRBV5-1 and TRBV20-1. Direct clustering with F measure showed strong co-clustering of samples prepared in the same batch, prompting a batch-effect correction. The multiple sclerosis patient group was slightly younger than the control group. Compared with controls, multiple sclerosis patients had significantly lower normalized Chao1 diversity, a finding suggesting substantial peripheral T-cell clonal expansion.

Receptor libraries were prepared by PCR. Sequencing was performed on an Illumina HiSeq 2500. Unique molecular identifiers were incorporated into TCR beta cDNA libraries to reduce PCR and sequencing biases. Every 1 to 10 million input T cells yielded 500,000 or so cDNA molecules, meaning each molecule approximated one T cell. The same protocol used for the earlier healthy control dataset was applied to prepare and sequence the patient libraries. Samples belonging to the same batch were prepared together, multiplexed and sequenced on a shared HiSeq lane. Under the source paper's analysis protocol: MIGEC handled the raw barcoded reads, throwing out single-read molecular identifier groups before consensus assembly and CDR3 extraction. VDJtools was used for post-analysis of the clonotype tables, with diversity normalized by down-sampling every dataset to the smallest sample size. Repertoire overlap clustering matched CDR3 amino acid but not nucleotide sequences to correct batch-related cross-sample contamination. TCRdb passed the public sequencing reads through fastp at Q25 and MiXCR, retaining productive beta sequences. Duplicate CDR3 protein sequences are folded into a single record with the most common DNA and genes. TCRdb's processing, not the study's, gives the V and J calls here. Here the sample has fewer than 850,000 distinct CDR3 sequences; less than 35% occur a single time. More than 0.45% of the sample comes from the top ten.

V was cut back by 10 bases and J by 0 bases, leaving a gap of 16 bases between them. From cysteine to phenylalanine, the CDR3 is 15 amino acids long. CDR3 DNA is the only sequence kept; it has 45 bases, read in frame from the first base. CDR1 and CDR2 are drawn from the germline V gene: ENHRY, SYGVKD. TCR beta repertoires were profiled from peripheral blood of over 10 young patients with multiple sclerosis to demonstrate the VDJtools post-analysis software. The patients with multiple sclerosis were children and adolescents between 6 and 15 years of age. This TCR was sampled from a girl aged 5 to 17 with multiple sclerosis. The sequenced material came from blood. The sequence is built from TRBV10-3 and TRBJ2-1, with the identity of the D gene unclear. The CDR3 amino acid sequence is: CATYLPGSSYNEQFF. The DNA sequence reads TGTGCCACCTATTTGCCCGGAAGCTCCTACAATGAGCAGTTCTTC.